These 10 T cell receptor beta chains were all obtained from the same sample, sequenced in a study of beta chain features in type 1 diabetes. Since all of the isolated RNA was reverse transcribed, expressed TCRB transcripts were what got sequenced. Libraries were prepared by immunoSEQ multiplex PCR; TCRdb keeps only in-frame clonotypes and omits some of them. This table has about 620,000 clones, around 15% appearing once. The sequencing sample was made of naive CD4+ T cells from blood. The receptors originated from a young man in good health.

This clone was detected a few times. The chain couples TRBV28 to TRBJ2-4; 8 positions match TRBD1. CDR1 is MDHEN and CDR2 is SYDVKM in the germline V gene. The CDR3 totals 11 residues. Trimming took 5 bases from V and 16 from J; bases not matched to a gene: 7. The CDR3 here is CASSRRTGYYF. CDR3 bases: TGTGCCAGCAGTCGAAGGACAGGGTACTACTTC. Together with reference TRBV28 and TRBJ2-4, the CDR3 gives the full variable domain: DVKVTQSSRYLVKRTGEKVFLECVQDMDHENMFWYRQDPGLGLRLIYFSYDVKMKEKGDIPEGYSVSREKKERFSLILESASTNQTSMYLCASSRRTGYYFGAGTRLSVL.

This clone was observed a handful of times. The genes are TRBV5-4 and TRBJ2-7; 8 bases are shared with TRBD2. The CDR3 is 15 residues long. V lost 1 base and J lost 3; bases outside the gene matches: 6. Per the germline V gene, CDR1 is SGHNT and CDR2 is YYREEE (reference sequence). The CDR3: CASSLIPSGSYEQYF. CDR3 sequence (DNA): TGTGCCAGCAGCTTGATCCCGAGCGGGAGCTACGAGCAGTACTTC.

The chain uses TRBV25-1 and TRBJ2-7, with 9 bases aligning to TRBD1. The CDR3 is made up of 14 amino acids. CDR1 and CDR2 from the germline V gene are MGHDK and SYGVNS. V dropped 3 bases and J dropped 4; count of bases not matched to a gene: 4. Written as DNA, the CDR3 is TGTGCCAGCAGTGATGGGACAGGGCGGTACGAGCAGTACTTC. Translated: CASSDGTGRYEQYF.

The chain joins TRBV14 to TRBJ2-1, with D maybe TRBD2 (5 bases). The CDR3 is made up of 14 amino acids. Per the germline V gene, CDR1 is SGHDN and CDR2 is FVKESK. V was clipped by 2 bases and J by 10 bases, with 15 bases between them. CDR3 DNA sequence: TGTGCCAGCAGCCAATCCGTCCGGGATCAGGAGCAGTTCTTC. Amino acids: CASSQSVRDQEQFF.

This clone was seen only a few times. This chain links TRBV7-6 with TRBJ2-1; TRBD2 aligns across 11 bases. The CDR3 loop spans 16 amino acids. Losses at the gene ends were 3 bases for V and 6 bases for J; bases not matched to a gene: 7. The germline V gene has CDR1 SGHVS and CDR2 FNYEAQ. The CDR3 region is CASSLRTSGRGNEQFF. In DNA, the CDR3 is TGTGCCAGCAGCTTGAGGACTAGCGGGCGGGGCAATGAGCAGTTCTTC.

This rearrangement joins TRBV9 to TRBJ1-2, with 8 bases lining up with TRBD1. J was trimmed by 5 bases and V by 6 bases; bases with no gene match: 9. The V gene's germline CDR1 is SGDLS and CDR2 YYNGEE. The CDR3 runs to 14 residues. For the CDR3, the DNA is TGTGCCAGCAACAAGGACAGGGAATTGTATGGCTACACCTTC. Translation: CASNKDRELYGYTF.

This clone has just a few counts. The rearrangement links TRBV9 to TRBJ2-3; D may correspond to TRBD1 or TRBD2 (5 bases each). Trimming shortened V by 4 bases and J by 6 bases, and 15 bases separated the two germline ends. The CDR3 is 14 residues long. Germline V CDR1 and CDR2: SGDLS, YYNGEE. The CDR3 DNA is TGTGCCAGCAGCTTTACTGGGGGAAGGGATACGCAGTATTTT. It specifies CASSFTGGRDTQYF. The complete variable domain, with remaining parts taken from reference TRBV9 and TRBJ2-3, reads DSGVTQTPKHLITATGQRVTLRCSPRSGDLSVYWYQQSLDQGLQFLIQYYNGEERAKGNILERFSAQQFPDLHSELNLSSLELGDSALYFCASSFTGGRDTQYFGPGTRLTVL.

The V call is TRBV6-5, the J call TRBJ2-7; D gene unclear. The V end lost 10 bases, the J end lost 0 bases, and 19 bases lay between the germline ends. Germline loops: CDR1 MNHEY, CDR2 SVGAGI. This CDR3 has 15 residues. CDR3: CATLGSEPNSYEQYF. The DNA for the CDR3 is TGTGCCACCTTGGGTTCGGAGCCCAACTCCTACGAGCAGTACTTC.

This clone turned up a few times. The rearrangement links TRBV6-6 to TRBJ2-1; D uncertain. CDR3 size: 15 residues. The germline V gene encodes CDR1 MNHNY and CDR2 SVGAGI (reference sequence). Trimming left V 6 bases short and J 0 bases short, with 12 bases between. CDR3 amino acids: CASRLQSSSYNEQFF. The CDR3 DNA sequence: TGTGCCAGCAGGTTACAGAGCAGCTCCTACAATGAGCAGTTCTTC.

This clone was seen a handful of times. The V and J genes are TRBV2 and TRBJ2-5, with 9 bases lining up with TRBD2. V shed 7 bases, J shed 7 bases, and the junction held 13 bases outside the gene matches. Germline assignment: CDR1 SNHLY and CDR2 FYNNEI. The CDR3 sequence is 15 residues long. The CDR3 nucleotides read TGTGCCAGCAACGAACCGCCTAGCGGGGTTGTGACCCAGTACTTC. It codes for CASNEPPSGVVTQYF.